This entry lists 21 T cell receptor beta chains sequenced from one sample in a study of immune cell composition in non-small cell lung cancer. Assay: immunoSEQ multiplex PCR; the TCRdb copy retains only in-frame clones and omits some. The sample lists over 1,000 clones, roughly three quarters occurring once. Sequencing input: lung tumor tissue. The receptors shown here come from a human donor with non-small cell lung cancer.

The chain recombines TRBV6-1 with TRBJ1-5, with a weak D call TRBD1 (6 bases). V gave up 4 bases and J gave up 4 bases, with 11 bases separating them. CDR3 size: 14 residues. CDR1 and CDR2 from the germline V gene are MNHNS and SASEGT. The CDR3 DNA follows: TGTGCCAGCAGTGCAGGGACATCTAATCAGCCCCAGCATTTT. Translating gives CASSAGTSNQPQHF.

The chain links TRBV5-4 to TRBJ2-3; a weak D match, TRBD2 (6 bases). The CDR3 length is 16 residues. Germline values: CDR1 SGHNT, CDR2 YYREEE (reference sequence). Deletions cut 0 bases from V and 0 bases from J, with 11 bases between. The CDR3 region has the DNA TGTGCCAGCAGCTTGGGTGGGACTCGAAGCACAGATACGCAGTATTTT. Amino acids: CASSLGGTRSTDTQYF.

This chain uses TRBV10-3 with TRBJ1-4, with 7 bases lining up with TRBD1. The CDR3 is made up of 15 amino acids. The ends lost 3 bases at V and 0 bases at J; junction bases unmatched: 1. In germline, CDR1 is ENHRY, CDR2 SYGVKD. The CDR3, as DNA: TGTGCCATCAGTGATCAGGGGGCAACTAATGAAAAACTGTTTTTT. Translated, it gives CAISDQGATNEKLFF.

The chain recombines TRBV5-1 with TRBJ1-2; TRBD1 aligns across 10 bases. The V and J ends lost 0 bases and 3 bases, in that order; junction bases with no gene match: 2. The CDR3 loop spans 15 amino acids. Germline V gives CDR1 SGHRS, CDR2 YFSETQ. The CDR3 here is CASSLGGTGDYGYTF. CDR3 sequence (DNA): TGCGCCAGCAGCTTGGGGGGGACAGGGGACTATGGCTACACCTTC.

The V and J genes are TRBV9 and TRBJ2-1; 9 bases map to TRBD2. The CDR3 has 16 residues. Germline trimming cut 4 bases from V and 5 bases from J; bases unmatched to any gene: 10. Germline V lookup: CDR1 SGDLS, CDR2 YYNGEE. The CDR3 DNA follows: TGTGCCAGCAGCCCCCGTAGCGGGAGAAGCGACAATGAGCAGTTCTTC. Protein product: CASSPRSGRSDNEQFF.

This rearrangement joins TRBV9 to TRBJ2-5; 7 bases match TRBD1. Germline V lookup: CDR1 SGDLS, CDR2 YYNGEE. V was pared by 3 bases and J by 3 bases, with 5 bases of the junction left unmatched. There are 14 residues in the CDR3. Here the CDR3 reads CASSATGTEETQYF. For the CDR3, the DNA is TGTGCCAGCAGCGCAACCGGGACAGAAGAGACCCAGTACTTC.

The V gene is TRBV7-9, the J gene TRBJ2-1; 8 bases line up with TRBD2. The junction had 8 bases not matched to a gene; V was cut back by 8 bases and J by 2 bases. Germline V gene lookup returns CDR1 SEHNR and CDR2 FQNEAQ (reference sequence). The CDR3 extends over 15 amino acids. The CDR3 nucleotides are TGTGCCAGCTCCAGTAGCGGGAAGACCTACAATGAGCAGTTCTTC. Translation: CASSSSGKTYNEQFF.

The chain couples TRBV6-5 to TRBJ2-5; tentatively, D is TRBD2 (6 bases). The germline V and J ends were trimmed by 6 bases and 5 bases, with 16 bases remaining between them. The CDR3 totals 14 residues. Germline V gene sequence: CDR1 MNHEY, CDR2 SVGAGI. The CDR3 region has the DNA TGTGCCAGCAGCCCGTCGGGGGACCTGGAGACCCAGTACTTC. Protein: CASSPSGDLETQYF.

This clone appeared a few times. The chain recombines TRBV30 with TRBJ1-2; D gene uncertain. This CDR3 is 13 amino acids long. Germline assignment: CDR1 GTSNPN and CDR2 SVGIG (reference sequence). Deletions cut 0 bases from V and 4 bases from J, with 9 bases between. The CDR3 nucleotides read TGTGCCTGGAGTGTACGATTGGCCTATGGCTACACCTTC. This encodes CAWSVRLAYGYTF.

The rearrangement links TRBV11-2 to TRBJ2-2; 9 bases are shared with TRBD1. V shed 3 bases and J 3 bases; nucleotides not matched to a gene: 2. The CDR3 covers 15 residues. Germline V gene sequence: CDR1 SGHAT, CDR2 FQNNGV. The CDR3 DNA sequence: TGTGCCAGCAGCTTTGGGACAGGGCACACCGGGGAGCTGTTTTTT. This codes for CASSFGTGHTGELFF. Drawing the rest from reference TRBV11-2 and TRBJ2-2, the complete variable domain is EAGVAQSPRYKIIEKRQSVAFWCNPISGHATLYWYQQILGQGPKLLIQFQNNGVVDDSQLPKDRFSAERLKGVDSTLKIQPAKLEDSAVYLCASSFGTGHTGELFFGEGSRLTVL.

In this sample, this clone turned up once. This rearrangement joins TRBV19 to TRBJ1-2; D is undetermined. This CDR3 region has 12 residues. V was cut by 0 bases and J by 4 bases, with 3 bases left in between. Germline CDR1 is LNHDA and CDR2 is SQIVND (reference sequence). The CDR3 region is CASSIDSYGYTF. The DNA for the CDR3 is TGTGCCAGTAGTATAGATAGCTATGGCTACACCTTC.

This chain connects TRBV13 to TRBJ2-7; no reliable D call. Per the germline V gene, CDR1 is PRHDT and CDR2 is FYEKMQ (reference sequence). V lost 4 bases to trimming and J lost 0 bases, with 10 bases between them. The CDR3 covers 14 residues. CDR3 protein: CASSSSRSSYEQYF. The DNA of the CDR3 is TGTGCCAGCAGCTCCTCTAGGAGCTCCTACGAGCAGTACTTC.

V and J are TRBV6-7 and TRBJ2-4, with D uncertain. TRBV6-7 belongs to the ORF category, with a function that is uncertain. Trimming left V 4 bases short and J 0 bases short, with 13 bases between. The CDR3 has 16 amino acids. Written as DNA, the CDR3 is TGTGCCAGCAGTTGGTTCTGGCGGTTAGCCAAAAACATTCAGTACTTC. Translating it yields CASSWFWRLAKNIQYF.

The rearrangement links TRBV29-1 to TRBJ2-3; TRBD1 agrees at 9 bases. The germline gives CDR1 SQVTM, CDR2 ANQGSEA. The V gene end was trimmed by 5 bases and the J gene end by 5 bases; junction bases not matched to a gene: 2. The CDR3 sequence is 12 residues long. The CDR3 reads CSVRTGEDTQYF. Written as DNA, the CDR3 is TGCAGCGTTCGGACAGGGGAAGATACGCAGTATTTT.

This chain links TRBV30 with TRBJ2-5; 10 bases line up with TRBD2. Trimming took 2 bases from V and 5 from J; bases not matched to a gene: 8. The CDR3 totals 15 residues. Germline CDR1 reads GTSNPN; CDR2 reads SVGIG (reference sequence). The CDR3 nucleotides are TGTGCCTGGAGTATGATAGCGGGAGGCGGTGAGACCCAGTACTTC. Protein product: CAWSMIAGGGETQYF.

The J gene is TRBJ1-2, the V gene TRBV19; D is unresolved. The CDR3 is 13 residues long. Per the germline V gene, CDR1 is LNHDA and CDR2 is SQIVND (reference sequence). Trimming cost V 0 bases and J 5 bases, with 7 bases left between them. CDR3 DNA sequence: TGTGCCAGTAGTATAGACGGGTGGTATGGCTACACCTTC. Protein sequence: CASSIDGWYGYTF.

The rearrangement links TRBV5-1 to TRBJ2-5, with a weak D call TRBD2 (7 bases). The CDR3 contains 15 residues. Germline CDR1 and CDR2: SGHRS and YFSETQ. Trimming took off 1 base at V and 1 base at J, with 11 bases between the two ends. CDR3 nucleotides: TGCGCCAGCAGCTTGCTAGGGGGGGGCCAAGAGACCCAGTACTTC. This encodes CASSLLGGGQETQYF.

V and J are TRBV4-1 and TRBJ2-1; TRBD2 might be the D (5 bases). The CDR3 has 14 residues. Trimming took 0 bases from V and 9 from J, leaving 12 bases between them. Germline V gene sequence: CDR1 MGHRA, CDR2 YSYEKL. CDR3 protein: CASSQDELVGEQFF. The CDR3 DNA is TGCGCCAGCAGCCAAGACGAACTAGTGGGTGAGCAGTTCTTC.

V usage is TRBV9 and J usage is TRBJ2-3; TRBD2 might be the D (5 bases). The germline V gene has CDR1 SGDLS and CDR2 YYNGEE. The V end was cut by 2 bases, the J end by 0 bases, with 13 bases between. This CDR3 is 16 amino acids long. This chain's CDR3 is CASSVTLAQSTDTQYF. In nucleotides, the CDR3 is TGTGCCAGCAGCGTCACCCTAGCACAAAGCACAGATACGCAGTATTTT.

This clone was observed a few times. The V gene is TRBV11-2, the J gene TRBJ2-3, with 7 bases aligning to TRBD2. J gave up 0 bases and V 5 bases, and 5 bases lay outside the gene matches. CDR1 and CDR2 (germline): SGHAT, FQNNGV. This CDR3 has 15 residues. For the CDR3, the DNA is TGTGCCAGCAGCGAGACTAGCAGAAGCACAGATACGCAGTATTTT. Amino acid sequence: CASSETSRSTDTQYF. Using reference TRBV11-2 and TRBJ2-3 for the parts outside the CDR3, the full variable domain is EAGVAQSPRYKIIEKRQSVAFWCNPISGHATLYWYQQILGQGPKLLIQFQNNGVVDDSQLPKDRFSAERLKGVDSTLKIQPAKLEDSAVYLCASSETSRSTDTQYFGPGTRLTVL.

This clone has a handful of counts. The chain joins TRBV18 to TRBJ2-3, with TRBD2 matching over 12 bases. Germline V gene sequence: CDR1 KGHSH, CDR2 LQKENI. V gave up 9 bases and J gave up 5 bases; unmatched junction bases: 9. This CDR3 has 15 residues. The CDR3 DNA reads TGTGCCAGTACCCTAGCGGGAGGGCCCGGAGATACGCAGTATTTT. Its translation is CASTLAGGPGDTQYF.